This T cell receptor beta chain was retrieved from a study of T cells after somatic rescue of genetic block. Repertoires were generated with immunoSEQ multiplex PCR, while TCRdb's copy carries only in-frame clones and drops some. The table lists tens of thousands of clones, 85% to 90% of them singletons, with roughly 1.7% in the top ten. The CDR3 loop spans 15 amino acids. Germline V gene data show CDR1 as SGHRS and CDR2 as YFSETQ. Trimming removed 0 bases from V and 2 bases from J, with 11 bases in between. The receptor's source is a young woman. The sequenced sample consisted of peripheral blood mononuclear cells (PBMCs). This rearrangement joins TRBV5-1 to TRBJ2-5; D uncertain. The chain's CDR3 is CASSLAPGSQETQYF. The CDR3 DNA reads TGCGCCAGCAGCTTGGCCCCTGGCTCGCAAGAGACCCAGTACTTC. Filled out from reference TRBV5-1 and TRBJ2-5, the complete variable domain reads KAGVTQTPRYLIKTRGQQVTLSCSPISGHRSVSWYQQTPGQGLQFLFEYFSETQRNKGNFPGRFSGRQFSNSRSEMNVSTLELGDSALYLCASSLAPGSQETQYFGPGTRLLVL.